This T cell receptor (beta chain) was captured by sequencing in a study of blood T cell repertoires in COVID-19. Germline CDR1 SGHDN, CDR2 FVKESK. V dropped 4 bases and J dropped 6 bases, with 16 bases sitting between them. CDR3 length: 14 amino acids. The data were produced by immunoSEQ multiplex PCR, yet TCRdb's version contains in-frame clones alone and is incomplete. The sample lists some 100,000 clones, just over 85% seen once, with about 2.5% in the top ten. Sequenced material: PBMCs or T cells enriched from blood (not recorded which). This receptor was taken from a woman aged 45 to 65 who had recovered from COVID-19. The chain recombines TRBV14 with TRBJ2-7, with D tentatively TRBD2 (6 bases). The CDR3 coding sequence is TGTGCCAGCAGCCTTGGGAGGCCCCCCGTCGAGCAGTACTTC. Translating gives CASSLGRPPVEQYF.